The 23 T cell receptor beta chains in this list originate from one sample, sequenced in a study of T cell responses to AZD1222 COVID-19 vaccine. TCRdb keeps only in-frame clones here, not all; method: immunoSEQ multiplex PCR. The data show 110,000 to 150,000 clones, around 90% seen once. The sequencing here drew on peripheral blood, taken on day 0 of AZD1222 vaccination. These TCRs come from an adult in good health.

The CDR3 sequence is CASSRGTGELFF. CDR3 in DNA: TGTGCCAGCAGTAGGGGCACCGGGGAGCTGTTTTTT. The chain uses TRBV6-2 or TRBV6-3 and TRBJ2-2; D perhaps matches TRBD1 (5 bases). The CDR3 is made up of 12 amino acids. V was trimmed by 5 bases and J by 4 bases, leaving 5 bases between them. Germline V gene sequence: CDR1 MNHEY, CDR2 SVGEGT.

The chain couples TRBV9 to TRBJ2-3, with D unresolved. V gave up 1 base and J gave up 5 bases, with 11 bases separating them. CDR3 length: 14 amino acids. The V gene's germline CDR1 is SGDLS and CDR2 YYNGEE. In DNA, the CDR3 is TGTGCCAGCAGCGTACCGGCAGCCAGAGATACGCAGTATTTT. The encoded protein is CASSVPAARDTQYF.

The J gene is TRBJ2-7, the V gene TRBV3-1 (or the pseudogene TRBV3-2); D possibly corresponds to TRBD1 (5 bases). Trimming cost V 1 base and J 1 base, with 5 bases left between them. The CDR3 runs to 13 residues. The germline gives CDR1 LGHDT, CDR2 YNNKEL (reference sequence). The DNA of the CDR3 is TGTGCCAGCAGCCAAGGACAGTCCTACGAGCAGTACTTC. Protein sequence: CASSQGQSYEQYF.

The genes are TRBV3-1 (or the pseudogene TRBV3-2) and TRBJ1-1; D remains ambiguous. V lost 3 bases and J 6 bases, leaving 11 bases between the germline ends. The CDR3 length is 13 residues. Germline V gene data show CDR1 as LGHDT and CDR2 as YNNKEL (reference sequence). The chain's CDR3 is CASSHNGRAEAFF. As DNA, the CDR3 is TGTGCCAGCAGCCATAACGGACGGGCTGAAGCTTTCTTT.

V gene TRBV28 combines with J gene TRBJ1-6; D is possibly TRBD1 (6 bases). Germline CDR1 and CDR2: MDHEN and SYDVKM. V lost 10 bases, J lost 4 bases, and 11 bases lay in between. CDR3 length: 13 residues. The DNA for the CDR3 is TGTGCCACCACAGGGCAATATAATTCACCCCTCCACTTT. Residues: CATTGQYNSPLHF.

V gene TRBV2 combines with J gene TRBJ2-2; 10 nucleotides line up with TRBD1. Germline lookup yields CDR1 SNHLY and CDR2 FYNNEI. This CDR3 contains 15 residues. The J segment lost 5 bases and the V segment lost 5 bases, leaving 5 bases of the junction unmatched. The CDR3: CASSPTGGLTGELFF. The CDR3, as DNA: TGTGCCAGCAGTCCGACAGGGGGCTTAACCGGGGAGCTGTTTTTT.

J is TRBJ1-2 and V is TRBV28, with D possibly matching TRBD1 (6 bases). The CDR3 length is 13 residues. Trimming removed 2 bases from V and 4 bases from J, with 8 bases in between. CDR1 is MDHEN, CDR2 SYDVKM, per germline. The CDR3 reads CASSLQGPYGYTF. CDR3 bases: TGTGCCAGCAGTTTACAGGGGCCCTATGGCTACACCTTC.

The rearrangement links TRBV9 to TRBJ1-3; D ambiguous. V was cut by 4 bases and J by 4 bases, with 12 bases left in between. The germline V gene has CDR1 SGDLS and CDR2 YYNGEE. The CDR3 is 14 residues long. CDR3 DNA: TGTGCCAGCAGCTTCGCACAAGGGGGAAACACCATATATTTT. It codes for CASSFAQGGNTIYF.

V is TRBV19 and J is TRBJ2-7; TRBD1 agrees at 8 bases. V gave up 6 bases and J gave up 0 bases; unmatched junction bases: 4. The CDR3 length is 14 residues. CDR1 is LNHDA and CDR2 is SQIVND in the germline V gene (reference sequence). The CDR3 region is CASRRTGSSYEQYF. The DNA of the CDR3 is TGTGCCAGTAGGCGGACAGGGTCCTCCTACGAGCAGTACTTC.

The chain couples TRBV23-1 to TRBJ2-1, with D perhaps TRBD2 (5 bases). TRBV23-1 is given ORF status, its function remaining uncertain. This CDR3 spans 12 amino acids. Trimming shortened V by 1 base and J by 12 bases, and 10 bases separated the two germline ends. The CDR3 DNA sequence: TGCGCCAGCAGTCAATGTCGGGGAGCGCAGTTCTTC. As protein: CASSQCRGAQFF.

This chain uses TRBV19 with TRBJ2-5, with a tentative D call TRBD1 (5 bases). This CDR3 has 13 residues. Germline V gives CDR1 LNHDA, CDR2 SQIVND (reference sequence). Trimming cost V 5 bases and J 2 bases, with 9 bases left between them. CDR3 sequence: CASSQGRQETQYF. In DNA form, the CDR3 reads TGTGCCAGTAGTCAGGGCAGGCAAGAGACCCAGTACTTC. The full variable domain, in which reference TRBV19 and TRBJ2-5 provide the parts outside the CDR3, is DGGITQSPKYLFRKEGQNVTLSCEQNLNHDAMYWYRQDPGQGLRLIYYSQIVNDFQKGDIAEGYSVSREKKESFPLTVTSAQKNPTAFYLCASSQGRQETQYFGPGTRLLVL.

This chain connects TRBV28 to TRBJ1-5, with 9 positions matching TRBD1. Losses at the gene ends were 6 bases for V and 4 bases for J; bases not matched to a gene: 7. The CDR3 runs 15 residues. Germline-derived CDR1 and CDR2 are MDHEN and SYDVKM. CDR3: CASSPGTGTNQPQHF. CDR3 nucleotide sequence: TGTGCCAGCAGCCCCGGGACAGGGACTAATCAGCCCCAGCATTTT. Looking up the rest from reference TRBV28 and TRBJ1-5 gives the full variable domain: DVKVTQSSRYLVKRTGEKVFLECVQDMDHENMFWYRQDPGLGLRLIYFSYDVKMKEKGDIPEGYSVSREKKERFSLILESASTNQTSMYLCASSPGTGTNQPQHFGDGTRLSIL.

V gene TRBV27 combines with J gene TRBJ1-5, with TRBD1 matching over 10 bases. Germline V gives CDR1 MNHEY, CDR2 SMNVEV (reference sequence). The CDR3 consists of 16 residues. The junction had 8 bases not matched to a gene; V was cut back by 5 bases and J by 4 bases. The CDR3 loop reads CASSLDPGQGNQPQHF. CDR3 DNA sequence: TGTGCCAGCAGTCTAGATCCGGGACAGGGGAATCAGCCCCAGCATTTT.

The chain is built from TRBV15 and TRBJ1-5; D unclear. CDR1 is LNHNV, CDR2 YYDKDF, per germline (reference sequence). There are 13 residues in the CDR3. Trimming shortened V by 0 bases and J by 5 bases, and 5 bases separated the two germline ends. This CDR3 reads CATSRDVDQPQHF. The CDR3 DNA is TGTGCCACCAGCAGAGATGTGGATCAGCCCCAGCATTTT.

This chain uses TRBV21-1 with TRBJ2-7; the D call of TRBD1 is as the table states it, not checked on the DNA. TRBV21-1 is assigned pseudogene status. The CDR3 has 16 amino acids. CDR3 nucleotide sequence: TGTGCCAGCAGCAAAGCGCGGACAGGTGGTCCCTACGAGCAGTACTTC. This gives the protein CASSKARTGGPYEQYF.

The chain is built from TRBV7-2 and TRBJ1-5; 9 bases are shared with TRBD1. The V gene end was trimmed by 5 bases and the J gene end by 1 base; junction bases not matched to a gene: 6. Germline V CDR1 and CDR2: SGHTA, FQGNSA. This CDR3 has 16 residues. The CDR3 DNA sequence: TGTGCCAGCAGCGACCGACAGGGGGGGAGCAATCAGCCCCAGCATTTT. Protein: CASSDRQGGSNQPQHF.

The chain uses TRBV19 and TRBJ2-2, with TRBD2 matching over 16 bases. From germline, CDR1 is LNHDA and CDR2 SQIVND (reference sequence). The CDR3 extends over 20 amino acids. The V and J ends lost 6 bases and 8 bases, in that order; junction bases with no gene match: 18. CDR3 amino acids: CASSNPTGTSGRGFRGELFF. CDR3 sequence (DNA): TGTGCCAGTAGCAACCCAACCGGGACTAGCGGGAGGGGGTTCAGGGGGGAGCTGTTTTTT.

The rearrangement joins TRBV12-5 to TRBJ1-5, with D unresolved. CDR1 is LGHNT and CDR2 is FRNRAP in the germline V gene. V was clipped by 1 base and J by 3 bases, with 7 bases between them. The CDR3 is made up of 14 amino acids. CDR3 loop: CASGLAGSNQPQHF. The CDR3 DNA is TGTGCTAGTGGTTTGGCCGGATCCAATCAGCCCCAGCATTTT. Complete variable domain (other parts from reference TRBV12-5 and TRBJ1-5): DARVTQTPRHKVTEMGQEVTMRCQPILGHNTVFWYRQTMMQGLELLAYFRNRAPLDDSGMPKDRFSAEMPDATLATLKIQPSEPRDSAVYFCASGLAGSNQPQHFGDGTRLSIL.

The rearrangement uses TRBV27 and TRBJ2-2, with D unresolved. The CDR3 runs to 14 residues. Trimming removed 1 base from V and 4 bases from J, with 7 bases in between. Germline V CDR1 and CDR2: MNHEY, SMNVEV (reference sequence). CDR3 region: CASSLYRPTGELFF. In DNA form, the CDR3 reads TGTGCCAGCAGTTTATATCGCCCCACCGGGGAGCTGTTTTTT.

The CDR3 loop reads CAISEPFGLAGVSLYDNEQFF. Written as DNA, the CDR3 is TGTGCCATCAGTGAGCCGTTTGGACTAGCGGGAGTTAGCCTCTACGACAATGAGCAGTTCTTC. This chain connects TRBV10-3 to TRBJ2-1, with 13 bases aligning to TRBD2. Looked up from germline, CDR1 is ENHRY and CDR2 is SYGVKD. Germline trimming cut 2 bases from V and 5 bases from J; bases unmatched to any gene: 18. The CDR3 contains 21 residues.

Points on this clone: At one end the junction does not follow the germline gene, possibly because of a read error. This chain links TRBV6-1 with TRBJ2-7; D gene ambiguous. CDR1 and CDR2 from the germline V gene are MNHNS and SASEGT. The CDR3 has 13 residues. The CDR3 protein is CASSEVPSNEQYF. In DNA form, the CDR3 reads TGTGCCAGCAGTGAAGTCCCCTCCAACGAGCAGTACTTC.

This chain links TRBV27 with TRBJ2-1; TRBD2 matches 7 bases. V trimming: 6 bases; J trimming: 4 bases; junction bases outside the gene matches: 9. The CDR3 contains 15 residues. Germline CDR1 is MNHEY and CDR2 is SMNVEV (reference sequence). Here the CDR3 reads CASRRLAEIYNEQFF. Written as DNA, the CDR3 is TGTGCCAGCAGACGCCTAGCGGAGATATACAATGAGCAGTTCTTC.

The CDR3 DNA sequence: TGTGCCAGCAGCCAAGAAGGGACAAATTCACCCCTCCACTTT. Translated, it gives CASSQEGTNSPLHF. This chain uses TRBV4-2 with TRBJ1-6; weak D call: TRBD1 (6 bases). Germline CDR1 and CDR2: LGHNA and YNFKEQ. Deletions cut 0 bases from V and 7 bases from J, with 7 bases between. CDR3 size: 14 residues.